This TCR beta chain stems from a study of T cells in Graves' hyperthyroidism and ophthalmopathy. Study-level points and caveats: The blood repertoire included most of the expanded thyroid clonotypes above 0.001.

With a duration under 2 months, the hyperthyroidism was newly diagnosed in patients aged 18 to 65. Researchers barred patients who had uncontrolled infection, other autoimmune disease, pregnancy or lactation. Blood was obtained at the first hyperthyroidism diagnosis, which preceded any ophthalmopathy symptoms. Researchers amplified the TCR beta CDR3 regions from RNA transcripts. In the first-round RT-PCR of the TCR CDR3, the HTBI primer set was used. TCRdb called the multiplex PCR reads again in MiXCR, with one record for every CDR3 protein. The sample lists hundreds of thousands of distinct CDR3 sequences, under 20% occurring once. Only one count was recorded for this clonotype. Its target is not known. CDR3 length: 16 amino acids. Germline-derived CDR1 and CDR2 are SGHNT and YYREEE (reference sequence). Trimming left V 0 bases short and J 1 base short, with 10 bases between.

The source material was blood. The TCR sequence derives from a woman between 45 and 60 years old with Graves' hyperthyroidism that later progressed to Graves' ophthalmopathy. The rearrangement joins TRBV5-4 to TRBJ2-2; a possible D gene is TRBD1 (6 bases). The CDR3 reads CASSLEGRGNTGELFF. The CDR3, as DNA: TGTGCCAGCAGCTTGGAGGGCAGGGGGAACACCGGGGAGCTGTTTTTT.